This TCR beta chain was sequenced for a study of vaccination and CD4 T cells after COVID-19. Study background: Subjects got two shots of BNT162b2 or mRNA-1273 vaccine. General study findings and limits: The study sampled relatively few convalescent patients and omitted early post-infection timepoints.

Remarks on this clonotype: The target antigen is unknown.

As to treatment: roughly 10-day PBMC culture with coronavirus spike peptide pools or control peptides (ViraFEST assay). The PCR-positive dates, March through December 2020, came before the US Alpha, Beta and Delta variants. PBMC cultures, at approximately 2 million cells per well, received about 9.4 IU/ml IL-2 and about 10 ug/ml peptide pools. Oncomine TCR Beta short-read sequencing was applied to DNA from cultured CD4+ T cells. MiXCR was run by TCRdb on the PCR reads, yielding one entry per CDR3 protein. The sample consists of approximately 15,000 distinct CDR3 sequences, approximately 60% of them appearing once. V dropped 5 bases and J dropped 4 bases, with 14 bases sitting between them. CDR3 size: 14 residues. Germline V gene lookup returns CDR1 SGHAT and CDR2 FQNNGV.

The V gene is TRBV11-2, the J gene TRBJ1-2; the D gene is possibly TRBD1 (5 bases). The sample consisted of CD4+ T cells from blood, cultured in vitro. The origin of this receptor is a human donor who had recovered from COVID-19. CDR3 bases: TGTGCCAGCAGCCCCGGGACCCGGGGCTATGGCTACACCTTC. Protein product: CASSPGTRGYGYTF.